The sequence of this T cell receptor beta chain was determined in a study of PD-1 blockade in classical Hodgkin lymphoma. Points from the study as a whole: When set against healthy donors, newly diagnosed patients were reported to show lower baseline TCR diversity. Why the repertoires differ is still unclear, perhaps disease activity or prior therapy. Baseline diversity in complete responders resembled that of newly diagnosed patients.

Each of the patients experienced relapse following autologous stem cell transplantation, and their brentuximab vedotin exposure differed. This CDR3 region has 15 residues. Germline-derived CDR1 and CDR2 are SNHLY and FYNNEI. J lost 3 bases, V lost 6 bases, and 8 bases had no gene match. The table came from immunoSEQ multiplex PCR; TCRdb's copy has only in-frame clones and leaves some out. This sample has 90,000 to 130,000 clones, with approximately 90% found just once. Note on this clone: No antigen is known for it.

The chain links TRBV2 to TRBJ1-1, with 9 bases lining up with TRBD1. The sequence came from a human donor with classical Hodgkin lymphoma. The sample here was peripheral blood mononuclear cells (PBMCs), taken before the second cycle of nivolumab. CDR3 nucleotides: TGTGCCAGCAGACCAACAGGGGGCGAGTACACTGAAGCTTTCTTT. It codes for CASRPTGGEYTEAFF.